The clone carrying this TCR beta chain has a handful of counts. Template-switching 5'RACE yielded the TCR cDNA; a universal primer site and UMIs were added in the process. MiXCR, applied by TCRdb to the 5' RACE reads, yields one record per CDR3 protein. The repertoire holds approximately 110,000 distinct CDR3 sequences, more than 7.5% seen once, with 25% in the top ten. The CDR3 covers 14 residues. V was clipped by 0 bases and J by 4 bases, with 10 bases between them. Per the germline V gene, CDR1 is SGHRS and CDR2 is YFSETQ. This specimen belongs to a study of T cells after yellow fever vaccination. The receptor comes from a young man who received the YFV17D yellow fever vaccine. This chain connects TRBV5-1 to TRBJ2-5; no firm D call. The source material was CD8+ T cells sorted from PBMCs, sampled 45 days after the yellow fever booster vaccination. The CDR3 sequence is CASSLGRTRETQYF. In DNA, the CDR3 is TGCGCCAGCAGCTTGGGGCGGACCAGAGAGACCCAGTACTTC.